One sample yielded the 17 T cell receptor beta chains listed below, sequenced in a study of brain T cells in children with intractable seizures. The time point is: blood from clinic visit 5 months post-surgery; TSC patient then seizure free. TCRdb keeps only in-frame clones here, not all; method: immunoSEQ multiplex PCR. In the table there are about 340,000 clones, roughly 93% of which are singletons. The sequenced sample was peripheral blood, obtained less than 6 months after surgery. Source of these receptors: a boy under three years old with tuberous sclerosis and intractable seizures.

CDR3 protein: CASSEAAGVDQETQYF. CDR3 bases: TGTGCCAGCAGTGAAGCCGCGGGAGTTGACCAAGAGACCCAGTACTTC. V usage is TRBV6-1 and J usage is TRBJ2-5; TRBD2 agrees at 7 bases. J was trimmed by 0 bases and V by 0 bases; bases with no gene match: 4. Germline V gene sequence: CDR1 MNHNS, CDR2 SASEGT. The CDR3 spans 16 residues.

The CDR3, as DNA: TGTGCCAGCGGGGGGGGGACCTACGAGCAGTACTTC. This codes for CASGGGTYEQYF. J is TRBJ2-7 and V is TRBV19; TRBD2 matches at 8 bases. The V gene's germline CDR1 is LNHDA and CDR2 SQIVND (reference sequence). The CDR3 spans 12 residues. Trimming at V came to 9 bases and at J to 2 bases, leaving 3 bases not matched to a gene. Based on the CDR3 plus reference TRBV19 and TRBJ2-7, the full variable domain is DGGITQSPKYLFRKEGQNVTLSCEQNLNHDAMYWYRQDPGQGLRLIYYSQIVNDFQKGDIAEGYSVSREKKESFPLTVTSAQKNPTAFYLCASGGGTYEQYFGPGTRLTVT.

For the CDR3, the DNA is TGTGCCAGCAGCTTAGTGCGGCAGAACACTGAAGCTTTCTTT. Its protein product is CASSLVRQNTEAFF. The chain employs TRBV7-2 and TRBJ1-1; D is ambiguous. The V end lost 1 base, the J end lost 1 base, and 7 bases lay between the germline ends. The CDR3 has 14 amino acids. Germline V gene data show CDR1 as SGHTA and CDR2 as FQGNSA.

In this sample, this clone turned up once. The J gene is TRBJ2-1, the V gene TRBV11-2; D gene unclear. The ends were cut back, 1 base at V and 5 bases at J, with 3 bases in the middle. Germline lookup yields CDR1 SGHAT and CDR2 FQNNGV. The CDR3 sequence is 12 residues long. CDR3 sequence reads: CASSLGNNEQFF. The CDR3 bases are TGTGCCAGCAGCTTAGGAAACAATGAGCAGTTCTTC.

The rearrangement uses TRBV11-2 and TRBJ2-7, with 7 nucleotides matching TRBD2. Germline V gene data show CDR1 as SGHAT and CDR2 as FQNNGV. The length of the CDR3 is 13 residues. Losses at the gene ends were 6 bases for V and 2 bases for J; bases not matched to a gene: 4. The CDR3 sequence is CASRRLAAYEQYF. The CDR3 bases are TGTGCCAGCAGGCGACTAGCCGCCTACGAGCAGTACTTC.

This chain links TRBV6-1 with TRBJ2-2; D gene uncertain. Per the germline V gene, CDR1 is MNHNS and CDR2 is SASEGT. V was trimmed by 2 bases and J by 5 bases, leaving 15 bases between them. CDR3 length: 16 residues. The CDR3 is CASSERTTRLTGELFF. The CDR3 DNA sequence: TGTGCCAGCAGTGAACGCACCACACGGTTAACCGGGGAGCTGTTTTTT.

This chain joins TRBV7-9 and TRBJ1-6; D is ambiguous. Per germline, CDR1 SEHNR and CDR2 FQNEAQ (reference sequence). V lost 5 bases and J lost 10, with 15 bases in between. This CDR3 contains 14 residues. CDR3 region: CASSLRLGPSPLHF. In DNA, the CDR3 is TGTGCCAGCAGCCTAAGGCTCGGGCCCTCACCCCTCCACTTT.

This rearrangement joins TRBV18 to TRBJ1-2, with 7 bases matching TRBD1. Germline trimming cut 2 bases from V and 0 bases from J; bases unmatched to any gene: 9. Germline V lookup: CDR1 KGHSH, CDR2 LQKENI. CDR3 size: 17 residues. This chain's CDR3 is CASSPRAGDRANYGYTF. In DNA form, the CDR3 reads TGTGCCAGCTCACCAAGGGCAGGAGACAGGGCTAACTATGGCTACACCTTC.

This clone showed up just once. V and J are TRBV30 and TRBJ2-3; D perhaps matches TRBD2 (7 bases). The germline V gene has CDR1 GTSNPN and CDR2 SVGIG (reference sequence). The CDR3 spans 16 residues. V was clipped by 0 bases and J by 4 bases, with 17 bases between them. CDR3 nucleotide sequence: TGTGCCTGGAGTGTCCATACGGGGGAGGGGGCAGATACGCAGTATTTT. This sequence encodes CAWSVHTGEGADTQYF. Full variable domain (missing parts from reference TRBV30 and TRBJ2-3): SQTIHQWPATLVQPVGSPLSLECTVEGTSNPNLYWYRQAAGRGLQLLFYSVGIGQISSEVPQNLSASRPQDRQFILSSKKLLLSDSGFYLCAWSVHTGEGADTQYFGPGTRLTVL.

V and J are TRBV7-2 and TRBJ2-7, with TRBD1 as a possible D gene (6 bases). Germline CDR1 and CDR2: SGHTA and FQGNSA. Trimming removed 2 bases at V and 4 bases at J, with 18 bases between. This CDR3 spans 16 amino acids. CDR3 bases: TGTGCCAGCAGCTTATTCCGGACAGATAGGGGATACGAGCAGTACTTC. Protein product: CASSLFRTDRGYEQYF.

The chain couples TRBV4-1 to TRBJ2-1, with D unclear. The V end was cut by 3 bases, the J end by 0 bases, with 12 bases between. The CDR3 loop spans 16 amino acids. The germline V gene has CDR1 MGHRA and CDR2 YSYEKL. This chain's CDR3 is CASSHSDWTSYNEQFF. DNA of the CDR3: TGCGCCAGCAGCCATTCCGACTGGACCTCCTACAATGAGCAGTTCTTC.

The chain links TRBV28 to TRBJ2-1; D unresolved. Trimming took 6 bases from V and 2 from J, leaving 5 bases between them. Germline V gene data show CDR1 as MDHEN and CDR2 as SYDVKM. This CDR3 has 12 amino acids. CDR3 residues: CASRQPYNEQFF. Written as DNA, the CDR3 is TGTGCCAGCAGACAGCCCTACAATGAGCAGTTCTTC.

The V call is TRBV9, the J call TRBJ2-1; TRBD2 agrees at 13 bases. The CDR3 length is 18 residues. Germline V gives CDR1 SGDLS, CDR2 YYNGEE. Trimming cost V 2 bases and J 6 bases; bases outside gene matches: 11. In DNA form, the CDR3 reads TGTGCCAGCAGCGTGGCGCAAGGACTAGCGGGAGTCTTCAATGAGCAGTTCTTC. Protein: CASSVAQGLAGVFNEQFF.

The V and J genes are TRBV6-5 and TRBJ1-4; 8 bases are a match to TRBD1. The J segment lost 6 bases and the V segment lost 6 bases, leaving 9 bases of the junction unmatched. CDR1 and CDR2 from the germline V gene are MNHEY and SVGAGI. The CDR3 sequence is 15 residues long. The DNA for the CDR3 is TGTGCCAGCAGGAGACGGACAGGGTGGTATGAAAAACTGTTTTTT. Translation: CASRRRTGWYEKLFF.

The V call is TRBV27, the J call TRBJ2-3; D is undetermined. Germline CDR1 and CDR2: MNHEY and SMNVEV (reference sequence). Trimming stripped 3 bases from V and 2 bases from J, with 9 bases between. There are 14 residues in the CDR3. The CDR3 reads CASSFTGTTDTQYF. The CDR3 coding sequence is TGTGCCAGCAGTTTCACCGGTACCACAGATACGCAGTATTTT.

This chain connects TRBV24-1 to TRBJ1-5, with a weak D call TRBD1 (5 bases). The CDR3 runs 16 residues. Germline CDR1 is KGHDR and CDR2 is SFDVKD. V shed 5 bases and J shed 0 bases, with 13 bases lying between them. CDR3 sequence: CATSAGTVYSNQPQHF. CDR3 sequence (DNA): TGTGCCACCAGTGCAGGGACGGTTTATAGCAATCAGCCCCAGCATTTT.

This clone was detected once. The CDR3 reads CASSFPGPNSGANVLTF. The CDR3 region has the DNA TGTGCCAGCAGCTTCCCCGGACCCAACTCTGGGGCCAACGTCCTGACTTTC. The chain recombines TRBV7-9 with TRBJ2-6; no firm D call. CDR3 length: 17 amino acids. The germline V gene encodes CDR1 SEHNR and CDR2 FQNEAQ (reference sequence). V shed 3 bases and J shed 0 bases, with 12 bases lying between them.